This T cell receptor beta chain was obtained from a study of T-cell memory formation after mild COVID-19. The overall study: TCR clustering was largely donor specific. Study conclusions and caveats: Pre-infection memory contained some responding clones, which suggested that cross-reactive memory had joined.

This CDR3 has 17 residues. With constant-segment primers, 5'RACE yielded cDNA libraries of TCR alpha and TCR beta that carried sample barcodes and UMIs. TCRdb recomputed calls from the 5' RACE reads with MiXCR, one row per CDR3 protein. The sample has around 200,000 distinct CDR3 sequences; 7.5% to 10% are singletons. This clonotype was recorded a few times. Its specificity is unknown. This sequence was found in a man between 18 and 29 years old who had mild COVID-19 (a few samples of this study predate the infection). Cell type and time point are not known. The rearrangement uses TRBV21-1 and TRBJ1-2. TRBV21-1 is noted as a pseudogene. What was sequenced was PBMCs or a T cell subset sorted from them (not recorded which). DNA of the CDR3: TGTGCCAGCAGCAAATTCCCATTGCCCACCCATTTGGAGGGCTACACCTTC. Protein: CASSKFPLPTHLEGYTF.